Following are 20 T cell receptor beta chains from one sample sequenced in a study of blood T cell repertoires in COVID-19. The method was immunoSEQ multiplex PCR; TCRdb's version includes in-frame clones alone and lacks a portion of them. Of some 66,000 clones in the sample, around 90% were seen once. The material sequenced was peripheral blood. These receptors came from a human donor with active COVID-19. The donor label of this sample is uncertain.

This rearrangement joins TRBV10-3 to TRBJ2-5; D is uncertain. This CDR3 comprises 12 residues. V lost 3 bases and J 4 bases, leaving 6 bases between the germline ends. CDR1 and CDR2 (germline): ENHRY, SYGVKD. The CDR3 sequence: CAISDNSETQYF. CDR3 DNA: TGTGCCATCAGTGACAACTCAGAGACCCAGTACTTC.

The chain has TRBV5-1 and TRBJ1-2; 8 bases are a match to TRBD1. The germline gives CDR1 SGHRS, CDR2 YFSETQ. The junction had 8 bases not matched to a gene; V was cut back by 0 bases and J by 7 bases. The CDR3 consists of 15 residues. The CDR3 DNA sequence: TGCGCCAGCAGCTTGGAAGGCAGGGGGCAGGGTGGCTACACCTTC. Its protein product is CASSLEGRGQGGYTF.

The gene calls are TRBV7-2 and TRBJ2-3; D is undetermined. The CDR3 length is 15 residues. Germline assignment: CDR1 SGHTA and CDR2 FQGNSA. V dropped 0 bases and J dropped 6 bases, with 13 bases sitting between them. The CDR3 sequence: CASSLAHAPVDTQYF. The CDR3 coding sequence is TGTGCCAGCAGCTTAGCGCACGCCCCGGTGGATACGCAGTATTTT. Using reference TRBV7-2 and TRBJ2-3 for the parts outside the CDR3, the full variable domain is GAGVSQSPSNKVTEKGKDVELRCDPISGHTALYWYRQSLGQGLEFLIYFQGNSAPDKSGLPSDRFSAERTGGSVSTLTIQRTQQEDSAVYLCASSLAHAPVDTQYFGPGTRLTVL.

The rearrangement links TRBV9 to TRBJ2-1; the D gene is possibly TRBD1 (6 bases). The CDR3 contains 14 residues. The germline V gene encodes CDR1 SGDLS and CDR2 YYNGEE. V dropped 4 bases and J dropped 4 bases, with 12 bases sitting between them. The DNA for the CDR3 is TGTGCCAGCAGCATCACAGGGTCTTACAATGAGCAGTTCTTC. Translated, it gives CASSITGSYNEQFF.

The CDR3 sequence is CSASNSLMNTEAFF. CDR3 coding DNA: TGCAGTGCTAGTAATTCCCTTATGAACACTGAAGCTTTCTTT. This rearrangement joins TRBV20-1 to TRBJ1-1; D is unresolved. Germline CDR1 is DFQATT and CDR2 is SNEGSKA (reference sequence). V was pared by 3 bases and J by 0 bases, with 11 bases between. The CDR3 is made up of 14 amino acids.

The chain employs TRBV28 and TRBJ1-2; D call uncertain. CDR1 and CDR2 (germline): MDHEN, SYDVKM. The CDR3 is 14 amino acids. Trimming shortened V by 4 bases and J by 4 bases, and 13 bases separated the two germline ends. In DNA form, the CDR3 reads TGTGCCAGCAGTTCAGGCTCTCACGGCTATGGCTACACCTTC. This translates into CASSSGSHGYGYTF.

This clone turned up a few times. The chain carries TRBV24-1 and TRBJ2-2; a weak D match, TRBD2 (6 bases). The V and J ends lost 5 bases and 3 bases respectively, with 9 bases between them. The CDR3 extends over 14 amino acids. Looked up from germline, CDR1 is KGHDR and CDR2 is SFDVKD. CDR3 sequence: CATSGTTDTGELFF. The CDR3 region has the DNA TGTGCCACCAGTGGGACTACCGACACCGGGGAGCTGTTTTTT.

The chain combines TRBV6-2 or TRBV6-3 with TRBJ2-7, with a possible D match to TRBD2 (6 bases). The CDR3 contains 14 residues. Germline V gene lookup returns CDR1 MNHEY and CDR2 SVGEGT. Trimming stripped 6 bases from V and 7 bases from J, with 19 bases between. The CDR3 sequence: CASSGLEGLREQYF. In DNA form, the CDR3 reads TGTGCCAGCAGCGGGTTGGAGGGGTTGAGGGAGCAGTACTTC.

V usage is TRBV6-5 and J usage is TRBJ1-2; D is possibly TRBD1 (5 bases). CDR1 and CDR2 from the germline V gene are MNHEY and SVGAGI. V was cut by 3 bases and J by 7 bases, with 15 bases left in between. This CDR3 has 14 residues. In DNA form, the CDR3 reads TGTGCCAGCAGTTATCAAGCAACAGGCCGTGGCTACACCTTC. It translates to CASSYQATGRGYTF.

The chain couples TRBV27 to TRBJ1-2; D call uncertain. The V gene lost 6 bases and the J gene lost 0 bases, with 11 bases spanning the gap. The CDR3 has 14 amino acids. CDR1 is MNHEY and CDR2 is SMNVEV in the germline V gene (reference sequence). The CDR3 spells CASRHRQSNYGYTF. CDR3 in DNA: TGTGCCAGCAGACACAGACAATCTAACTATGGCTACACCTTC.

The V gene is TRBV3-1 (or the pseudogene TRBV3-2), the J gene TRBJ2-7; D unresolved. This CDR3 comprises 14 residues. Germline CDR1 and CDR2: LGHDT and YNNKEL (reference sequence). Trimming shortened V by 0 bases and J by 2 bases, and 8 bases separated the two germline ends. CDR3 protein: CASSQDNPAYEQYF. The CDR3 DNA follows: TGTGCCAGCAGCCAAGATAATCCCGCCTACGAGCAGTACTTC.

The chain is built from TRBV19 and TRBJ2-1; 7 bases are a match to TRBD2. V gave up 10 bases and J gave up 3 bases; unmatched junction bases: 15. CDR3 length equals 16 residues. The germline V gene encodes CDR1 LNHDA and CDR2 SQIVND (reference sequence). CDR3 region: CATPNSGRTHYNEQFF. The CDR3, as DNA: TGTGCCACCCCAAATAGCGGGCGAACCCACTACAATGAGCAGTTCTTC.

The CDR3 here is CASSYIAKHQETQYF. For the CDR3, the DNA is TGCGCCAGCAGCTACATAGCAAAACACCAAGAGACCCAGTACTTC. The rearrangement joins TRBV5-1 to TRBJ2-5; D not certain. The CDR3 is made up of 15 amino acids. Trimming cost V 3 bases and J 0 bases, with 12 bases left between them. Germline values: CDR1 SGHRS, CDR2 YFSETQ.

This clone was picked up one time. This chain uses TRBV6-2 or TRBV6-3 with TRBJ2-5; D might be TRBD1 (6 bases). This CDR3 has 14 residues. Germline CDR1 and CDR2: MNHEY and SVGEGT. Trimming cost V 2 bases and J 2 bases, with 9 bases left between them. CDR3 DNA: TGTGCCAGCAGTTACATGGACAGACAAGAGACCCAGTACTTC. Its translation is CASSYMDRQETQYF.

V usage is TRBV18 and J usage is TRBJ2-5, with TRBD1 identical over 7 bases. The CDR3 consists of 14 residues. The germline V gene encodes CDR1 KGHSH and CDR2 LQKENI. Trimming at V came to 3 bases and at J to 1 base, leaving 2 bases not matched to a gene. The CDR3 sequence: CASSPYRGQETQYF. In nucleotides, the CDR3 is TGTGCCAGCTCACCTTACAGGGGCCAAGAGACCCAGTACTTC.

V usage is TRBV28 and J usage is TRBJ1-2, with D perhaps matching TRBD1 (6 bases). Germline V gene sequence: CDR1 MDHEN, CDR2 SYDVKM. This CDR3 is built from 14 residues. V lost 8 bases, J lost 3 bases, and 16 bases lay in between. The CDR3 DNA reads as TGTGCCAGCGTAACAGGGAAGGGGGACTATGGCTACACCTTC. Amino acid sequence: CASVTGKGDYGYTF.

The gene calls are TRBV7-2 and TRBJ2-2; D ambiguous. The germline V gene has CDR1 SGHTA and CDR2 FQGNSA. This CDR3 comprises 13 residues. V lost 1 base and J lost 4, with 4 bases in between. The CDR3 DNA reads TGTGCCAGCAGCTTAGACGGCACCGGGGAGCTGTTTTTT. It yields the protein CASSLDGTGELFF.

The V and J genes are TRBV11-2 and TRBJ1-1, with unresolved D. V shed 5 bases and J shed 1 base, with 14 bases lying between them. This CDR3 has 15 amino acids. From germline, CDR1 is SGHAT and CDR2 FQNNGV. The CDR3 nucleotides read TGTGCCAGCAGCCCCGGAGGGTACAGGAACACTGAAGCTTTCTTT. It is translated as CASSPGGYRNTEAFF.

This clone was detected only once. The chain joins TRBV7-2 to TRBJ2-4; TRBD1 might be the D (5 bases). V was cut by 2 bases and J by 1 base, with 9 bases left in between. The CDR3 is 15 amino acids. The germline gives CDR1 SGHTA, CDR2 FQGNSA. The DNA for the CDR3 is TGTGCCAGCAGCTTACTTCCAGGGGCCAAAAACATTCAGTACTTC. Its translation: CASSLLPGAKNIQYF.

The CDR3 bases are TGTGCCAGCAGTTTATACACGTACAGGGGGAGCTCCTACAATGAGCAGTTCTTC. Translation: CASSLYTYRGSSYNEQFF. V gene TRBV28 combines with J gene TRBJ2-1; TRBD1 agrees at 8 bases. Germline CDR1 MDHEN, CDR2 SYDVKM. The trim removed 1 base at V and 0 bases at J, leaving 8 bases unmatched. This CDR3 contains 18 residues.